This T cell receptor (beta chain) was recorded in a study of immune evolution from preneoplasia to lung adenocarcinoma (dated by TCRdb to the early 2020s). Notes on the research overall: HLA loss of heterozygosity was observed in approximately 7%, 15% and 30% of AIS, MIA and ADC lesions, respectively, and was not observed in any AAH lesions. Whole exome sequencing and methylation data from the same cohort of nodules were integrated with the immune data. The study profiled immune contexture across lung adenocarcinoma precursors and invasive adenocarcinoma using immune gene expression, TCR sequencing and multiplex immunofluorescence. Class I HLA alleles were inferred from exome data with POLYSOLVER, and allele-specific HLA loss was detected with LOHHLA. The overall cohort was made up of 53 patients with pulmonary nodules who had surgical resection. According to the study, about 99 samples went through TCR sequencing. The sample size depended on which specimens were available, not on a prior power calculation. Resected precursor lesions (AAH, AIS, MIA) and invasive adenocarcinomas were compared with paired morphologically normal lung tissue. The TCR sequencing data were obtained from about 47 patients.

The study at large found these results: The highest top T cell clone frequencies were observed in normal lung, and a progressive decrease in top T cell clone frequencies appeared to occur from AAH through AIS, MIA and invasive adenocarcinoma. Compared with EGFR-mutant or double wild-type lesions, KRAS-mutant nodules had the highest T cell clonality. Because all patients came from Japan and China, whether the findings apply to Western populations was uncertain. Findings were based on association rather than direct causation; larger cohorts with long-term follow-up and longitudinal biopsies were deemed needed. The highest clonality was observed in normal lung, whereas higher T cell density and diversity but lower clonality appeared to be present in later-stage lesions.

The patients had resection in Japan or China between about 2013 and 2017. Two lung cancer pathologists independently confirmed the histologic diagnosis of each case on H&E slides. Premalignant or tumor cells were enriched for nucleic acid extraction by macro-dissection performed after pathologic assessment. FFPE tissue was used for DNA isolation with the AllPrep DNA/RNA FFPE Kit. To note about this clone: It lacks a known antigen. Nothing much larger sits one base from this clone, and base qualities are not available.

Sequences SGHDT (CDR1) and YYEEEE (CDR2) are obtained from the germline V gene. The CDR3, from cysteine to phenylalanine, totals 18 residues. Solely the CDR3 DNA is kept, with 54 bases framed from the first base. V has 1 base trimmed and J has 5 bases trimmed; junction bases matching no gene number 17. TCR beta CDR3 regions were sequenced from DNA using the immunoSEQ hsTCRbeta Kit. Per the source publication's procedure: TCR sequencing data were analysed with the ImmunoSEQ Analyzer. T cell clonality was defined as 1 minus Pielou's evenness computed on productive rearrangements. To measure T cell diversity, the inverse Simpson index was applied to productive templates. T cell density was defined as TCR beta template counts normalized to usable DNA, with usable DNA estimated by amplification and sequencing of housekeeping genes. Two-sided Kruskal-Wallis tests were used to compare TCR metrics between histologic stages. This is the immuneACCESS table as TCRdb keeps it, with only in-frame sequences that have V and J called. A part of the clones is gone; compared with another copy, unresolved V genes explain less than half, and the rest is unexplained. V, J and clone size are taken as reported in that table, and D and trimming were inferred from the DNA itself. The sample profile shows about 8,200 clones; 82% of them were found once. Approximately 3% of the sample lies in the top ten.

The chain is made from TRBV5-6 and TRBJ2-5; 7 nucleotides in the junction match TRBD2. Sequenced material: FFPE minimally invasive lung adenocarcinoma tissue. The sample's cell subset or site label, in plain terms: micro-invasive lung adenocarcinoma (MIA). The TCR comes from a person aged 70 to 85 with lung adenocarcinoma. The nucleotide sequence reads TGTGCCAGCAGCTTGAGGTTGCGCGGCGGGGGTGCACGGGAGACCCAGTACTTC. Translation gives CASSLRLRGGGARETQYF.